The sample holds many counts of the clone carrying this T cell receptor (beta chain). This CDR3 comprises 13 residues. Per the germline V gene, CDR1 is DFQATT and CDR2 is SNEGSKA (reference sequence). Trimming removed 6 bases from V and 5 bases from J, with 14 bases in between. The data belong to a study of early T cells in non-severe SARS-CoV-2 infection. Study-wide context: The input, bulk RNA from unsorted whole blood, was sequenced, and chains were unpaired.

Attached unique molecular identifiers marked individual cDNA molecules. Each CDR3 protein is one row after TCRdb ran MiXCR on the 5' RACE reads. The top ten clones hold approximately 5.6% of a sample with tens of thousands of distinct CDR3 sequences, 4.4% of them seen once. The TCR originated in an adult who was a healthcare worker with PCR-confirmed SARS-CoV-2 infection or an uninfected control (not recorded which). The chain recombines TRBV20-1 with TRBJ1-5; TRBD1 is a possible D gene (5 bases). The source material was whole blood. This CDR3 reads CSATTWGDQPQHF. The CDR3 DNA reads TGCAGTGCCACTACGTGGGGGGATCAGCCCCAGCATTTT.